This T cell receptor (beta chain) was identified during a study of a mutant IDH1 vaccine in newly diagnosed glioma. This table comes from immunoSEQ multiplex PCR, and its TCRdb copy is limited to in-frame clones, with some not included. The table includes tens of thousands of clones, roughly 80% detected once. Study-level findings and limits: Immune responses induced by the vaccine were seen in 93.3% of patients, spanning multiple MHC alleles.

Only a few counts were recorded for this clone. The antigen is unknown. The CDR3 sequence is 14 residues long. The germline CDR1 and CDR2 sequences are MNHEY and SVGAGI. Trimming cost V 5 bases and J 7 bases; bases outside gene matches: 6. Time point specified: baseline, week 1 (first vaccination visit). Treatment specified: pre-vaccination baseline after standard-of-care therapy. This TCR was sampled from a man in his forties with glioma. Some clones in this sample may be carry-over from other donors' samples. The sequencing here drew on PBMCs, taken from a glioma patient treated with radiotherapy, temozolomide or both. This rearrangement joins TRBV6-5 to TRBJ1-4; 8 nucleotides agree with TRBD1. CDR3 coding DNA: TGTGCCAGCAGTGCAGGGGGCCTCGGTGAAAAACTGTTTTTT. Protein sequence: CASSAGGLGEKLFF.